This T cell receptor (beta chain) was found in a study of T cells expressing NK-cell markers. TCR beta cDNA was made by 5'RACE template switching with UMIs. TCRdb re-called the 5' RACE reads, yielding one record per CDR3 amino acid sequence without DNA. Its clone listing holds over 200,000 distinct CDR3 sequences. This TCR derives from a man aged 18 to 30 in good health. The sequencing sample was made of blood T cells: a sorted CD56 or NKG2C T cell subset, CD4+ or CD8+ T cells, or bulk PBMC T cells (not recorded which).

CDR3 sequence reads: CASRSPAGATGELFF. The chain joins TRBV6-1 to TRBJ2-2; TCRdb's D call, TRBD2, is unchecked because there is no DNA. This CDR3 comprises 15 residues. CDR1 and CDR2 (germline): MNHNS, SASEGT.